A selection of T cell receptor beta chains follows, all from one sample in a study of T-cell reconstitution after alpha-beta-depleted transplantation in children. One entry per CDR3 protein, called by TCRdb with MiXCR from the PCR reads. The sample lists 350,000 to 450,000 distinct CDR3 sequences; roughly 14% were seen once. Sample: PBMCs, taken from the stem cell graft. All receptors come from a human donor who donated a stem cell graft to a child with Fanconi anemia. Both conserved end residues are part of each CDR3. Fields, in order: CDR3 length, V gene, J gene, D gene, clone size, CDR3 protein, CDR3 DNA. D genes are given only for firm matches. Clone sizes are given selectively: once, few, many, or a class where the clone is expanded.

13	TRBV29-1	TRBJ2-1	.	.	CSADRPTVNEQFF	TGCAGCGCTGACAGGCCGACGGTCAATGAGCAGTTCTTC
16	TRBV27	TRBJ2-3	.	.	CASSPLIRAGTDTQYF	TGTGCCAGCAGTCCCCTAATAAGGGCGGGCACAGATACGCAGTATTTT
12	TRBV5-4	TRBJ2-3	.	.	CASAHPTDTQYF	TGTGCCAGCGCCCATCCCACGGATACGCAGTATTTT
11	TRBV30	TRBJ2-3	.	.	CAWRQTDTQYF	TGTGCCTGGAGACAGACAGATACGCAGTATTTT
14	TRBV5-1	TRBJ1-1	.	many	CASSLEGEYTEAFF	TGCGCCAGCAGCTTGGAGGGGGAGTACACTGAAGCTTTCTTT
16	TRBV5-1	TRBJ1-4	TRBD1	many	CASSQLGRGLGEKLFF	TGCGCCAGCAGCCAGCTGGGCAGGGGGCTAGGTGAAAAACTGTTTTTT
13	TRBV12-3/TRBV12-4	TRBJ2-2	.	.	CASRTSFTGELFF	TGTGCCAGCAGAACATCCTTCACCGGGGAGCTGTTTTTT
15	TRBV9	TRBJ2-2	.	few	CASTASSGYVGELFF	TGTGCCAGCACCGCGAGCAGCGGGTACGTCGGGGAGCTGTTTTTT
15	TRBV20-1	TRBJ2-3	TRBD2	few	CSARRLAGRTDTQYF	TGCAGTGCTAGAAGACTAGCGGGGCGCACAGATACGCAGTATTTT
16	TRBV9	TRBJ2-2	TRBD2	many	CASAEGGLANTGELFF	TGTGCCAGCGCGGAGGGGGGACTAGCTAACACCGGGGAGCTGTTTTTT
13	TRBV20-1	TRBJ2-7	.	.	CSASRVLSYEQYF	TGCAGTGCTAGCAGGGTACTCTCCTACGAGCAGTACTTC
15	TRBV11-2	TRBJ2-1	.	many	CASSFLRADYNEQFF	TGTGCCAGCAGCTTCCTGCGGGCAGACTACAATGAGCAGTTCTTC
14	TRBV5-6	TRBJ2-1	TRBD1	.	CASSRDRVYNEQFF	TGTGCCAGCAGCCGGGACAGGGTTTACAATGAGCAGTTCTTC
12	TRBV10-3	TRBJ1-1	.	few	CAIRGYHTEAFF	TGTGCCATCAGAGGATACCACACTGAAGCTTTCTTT
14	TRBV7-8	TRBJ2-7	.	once	CASSLEGQSYEQYF	TGTGCCAGCAGCTTAGAGGGGCAAAGCTACGAGCAGTACTTC
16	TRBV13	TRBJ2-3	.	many	CASSSEDERITDTQYF	TGTGCCAGCAGCTCGGAGGACGAGCGTATCACAGATACGCAGTATTTT
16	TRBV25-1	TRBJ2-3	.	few	CASSERRGAYTDTQYF	TGTGCCAGCAGTGAACGCCGCGGGGCCTACACAGATACGCAGTATTTT
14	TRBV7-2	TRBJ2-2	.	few	CASSLGGIAGELFF	TGTGCCAGCAGCTTAGGGGGGATCGCCGGGGAGCTGTTTTTT
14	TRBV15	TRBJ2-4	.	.	CATSRDRAGDIQYF	TGTGCCACCAGCAGAGATAGGGCGGGTGACATTCAGTACTTC
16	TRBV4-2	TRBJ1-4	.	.	CASSQDVSQSGQKLFF	TGTGCCAGCAGCCAAGATGTATCGCAAAGCGGACAAAAACTGTTTTTT
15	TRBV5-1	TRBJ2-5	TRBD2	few	CASSFTGTRAETQYF	TGCGCCAGCAGCTTCACCGGGACTAGAGCAGAGACCCAGTACTTC
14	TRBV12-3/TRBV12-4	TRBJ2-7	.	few	CASSPDGISYEQYF	TGTGCCAGCAGCCCAGACGGGATCTCCTACGAGCAGTACTTC
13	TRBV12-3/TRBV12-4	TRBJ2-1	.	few	CASTPGDYSEQFF	TGTGCCAGCACTCCCGGGGATTATAGTGAGCAGTTCTTC
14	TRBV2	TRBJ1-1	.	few	CASSNRASNTEAFF	TGTGCCAGCAGTAACAGGGCTTCGAACACTGAAGCTTTCTTT
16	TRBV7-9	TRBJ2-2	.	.	CASSLELLLHTGELFF	TGTGCCAGCAGCTTAGAGTTACTACTTCACACCGGGGAGCTGTTTTTT
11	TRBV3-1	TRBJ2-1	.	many	CASGGKNEQFF	TGTGCCAGCGGAGGGAAAAATGAGCAGTTCTTC
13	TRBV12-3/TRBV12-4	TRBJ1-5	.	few	CASSLGFDQPQHF	TGTGCCAGCAGTTTAGGGTTCGATCAGCCCCAGCATTTT
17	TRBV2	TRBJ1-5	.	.	CASSGEGGTYSNQPQHF	TGTGCCAGCAGTGGGGAAGGGGGAACGTATAGCAATCAGCCCCAGCATTTT
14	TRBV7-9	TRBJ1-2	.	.	CASSSLTGSYGYTF	TGTGCCAGCAGCTCTCTGACGGGTAGTTATGGCTACACCTTC
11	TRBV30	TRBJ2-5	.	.	CAWSARETQYF	TGTGCCTGGAGTGCCCGTGAGACCCAGTACTTC
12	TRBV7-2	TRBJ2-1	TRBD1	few	CASSFRGREQFF	TGTGCCAGCAGCTTTAGGGGGCGTGAGCAGTTCTTC
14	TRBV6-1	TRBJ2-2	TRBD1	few	CASADRGHTGELFF	TGTGCCAGCGCGGACAGGGGGCACACCGGGGAGCTGTTTTTT
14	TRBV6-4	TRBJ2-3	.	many	CASSDRGITDTQYF	TGTGCCAGCAGTGACCGGGGGATCACAGATACGCAGTATTTT
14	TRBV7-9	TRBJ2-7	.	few	CASSLEVSYYEQYF	TGTGCCAGCAGCTTAGAGGTCAGCTACTACGAGCAGTACTTC
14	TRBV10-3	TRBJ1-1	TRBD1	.	CATGQGQTDTEAFF	TGTGCCACCGGACAGGGCCAAACGGACACTGAAGCTTTCTTT
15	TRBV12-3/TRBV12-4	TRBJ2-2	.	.	CASIGTPENTGELFF	TGTGCCAGCATCGGGACTCCTGAGAACACCGGGGAGCTGTTTTTT
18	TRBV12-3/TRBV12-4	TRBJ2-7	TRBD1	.	CACSLARTGARYPYEQYF	TGTGCCTGCAGTTTAGCCAGGACAGGGGCCCGCTATCCTTACGAGCAGTACTTC
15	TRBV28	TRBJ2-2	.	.	CASIQGGGNTGELFF	TGTGCCAGCATCCAGGGTGGGGGGAACACCGGGGAGCTGTTTTTT
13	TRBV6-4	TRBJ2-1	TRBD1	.	CASSTDRVHEQFF	TGTGCCAGCAGTACCGACAGGGTACATGAGCAGTTCTTC
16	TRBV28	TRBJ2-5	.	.	CASSFQGGKYQETQYF	TGTGCCAGCAGTTTTCAAGGGGGGAAGTACCAAGAGACCCAGTACTTC
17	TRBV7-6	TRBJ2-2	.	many	CASSSTVARTNTGELFF	TGTGCCAGCAGCTCAACAGTTGCTAGGACGAACACCGGGGAGCTGTTTTTT
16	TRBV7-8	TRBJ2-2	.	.	CASSLGTGTNTGELFF	TGTGCCAGCAGCTTAGGAACAGGGACTAACACCGGGGAGCTGTTTTTT